These T cell receptor beta chains were read from a single sample in a study of response to subunit inactivated influenza vaccine. Using its own MiXCR run on the RT-PCR reads, TCRdb lists one record per CDR3 protein. The sample includes roughly 540,000 distinct CDR3 sequences, around 21% of them seen just once. This same sample was also taken into another study, of T cells expressing NK-cell markers.

The sample here was CD4+ T cells sorted from PBMCs, taken roughly 12 days after vaccination. The receptor source for this set is a man aged 50 to 59 who received an inactivated influenza vaccine. The CDR3 runs from the conserved cysteine through the conserved F or W. D genes are given only for firm matches. A clone size is listed for some rows: how often the clone was seen (once, few, many), or a class if it is expanded.

j_call cdr3_length clone_size d_call v_call cdr3_aa cdr3_nt
TRBJ2-3 11 NA NA TRBV24-1 CATSNSVQMDF TGTGCCACCAGCAACAGTGTTCAGATGGATTTT
TRBJ2-5 13 many NA TRBV12-3/TRBV12-4 CASSPGTPDTQYF TGTGCCAGCAGTCCCGGGACACCGGATACCCAGTACTTC
TRBJ1-1 13 few TRBD1 TRBV7-2 CASSLGQRTEAFF TGTGCCAGCAGCTTGGGACAGCGGACTGAAGCTTTCTTT
TRBJ2-3 14 once TRBD2 TRBV6-1 CASRGSPRTDTQYF TGTGCCAGCCGCGGGAGCCCGCGCACAGATACGCAGTATTTT
TRBJ2-1 14 few TRBD2 TRBV9 CASATSGRTNEQFF TGTGCCAGCGCGACCAGCGGGAGGACCAATGAGCAGTTCTTC
TRBJ2-2 17 NA NA TRBV4-2 CASSQETGSGNTGELFF TGTGCCAGCAGCCAAGAAACCGGAAGTGGGAACACCGGGGAGCTGTTTTTT
TRBJ2-7 18 NA TRBD2 TRBV11-1 CASSFSTSGRGNSYEQYF TGTGCCAGCAGCTTCTCGACTAGCGGGAGAGGGAACTCCTACGAGCAGTACTTC
TRBJ2-5 15 NA TRBD1 TRBV18 CASSRSGQAQETQYF TGTGCCAGCTCACGATCGGGACAGGCTCAAGAGACCCAGTACTTC
TRBJ2-4 11 NA TRBD1 TRBV12-3/TRBV12-4 CASRGTGGQYF TGTGCCAGCAGAGGGACAGGGGGACAGTACTTC
TRBJ1-1 13 NA NA TRBV6-2/TRBV6-3 CASSYEGYTEAFF TGTGCCAGCAGTTACGAGGGGTATACTGAAGCTTTCTTT
TRBJ1-5 15 many NA TRBV2 CASSEAGPLYQPQHF TGTGCCAGCAGTGAAGCAGGCCCTCTTTATCAGCCCCAGCATTTT
TRBJ2-3 15 NA TRBD2 TRBV29-1 CSAPLAGGNTDTQYF TGCAGCGCCCCACTAGCGGGGGGTAACACAGATACGCAGTATTTT
TRBJ1-3 15 few TRBD1 TRBV5-1 CASSGGQGSGNTIYF TGCGCCAGCAGCGGGGGACAGGGATCCGGAAACACCATATATTTT
TRBJ2-1 15 few NA TRBV12-3/TRBV12-4 CASSPQFWTDNEQFF TGTGCCAGCAGCCCTCAGTTCTGGACCGACAATGAGCAGTTCTTC
TRBJ1-1 16 NA NA TRBV12-3/TRBV12-4 CASSLGTGRKNTEAFF TGTGCCAGCAGTTTAGGTACGGGACGGAAAAACACTGAAGCTTTCTTT
TRBJ1-4 14 few TRBD1 TRBV28 CASSQDRVLEKLFF TGTGCCAGCAGTCAAGACAGGGTTTTGGAAAAACTGTTTTTT
TRBJ2-7 16 few NA TRBV6-1 CASSPPAGTSLGEQYF TGTGCCAGCAGTCCCCCGGCAGGGACGTCCCTGGGGGAGCAGTACTTC
TRBJ1-2 15 few NA TRBV5-1 CASRNAGTPSYGYTF TGCGCCAGCAGGAATGCGGGGACTCCCTCCTATGGCTACACCTTC
TRBJ1-1 13 NA NA TRBV12-3/TRBV12-4 CASNPDTTTEAFF TGTGCCAGCAATCCCGACACAACCACTGAAGCTTTCTTT
TRBJ1-2 13 NA NA TRBV5-1 CASSLEQNYGYTF TGCGCCAGCAGCTTGGAACAGAACTATGGCTACACCTTC
TRBJ2-3 12 NA NA TRBV30 CAWSSLADTQYF TGTGCCTGGAGTTCCCTAGCGGATACGCAGTATTTT
TRBJ2-1 15 NA TRBD2 TRBV24-1 CATSETSGSTNEQFF TGTGCCACCAGTGAAACTAGCGGGAGTACCAATGAGCAGTTCTTC
TRBJ2-1 16 NA NA TRBV6-1 CASSEPHESSYNEQFF TGTGCCAGCAGTGAACCACATGAAAGCTCCTACAATGAGCAGTTCTTC
TRBJ2-3 16 few TRBD1 TRBV5-5 CASSTGQFSSTDTQYF TGTGCCAGCAGCACGGGACAGTTCTCTAGCACAGATACGCAGTATTTT
TRBJ1-6 16 NA TRBD1 TRBV5-1 CASSGGQGRGNSPLHF TGCGCCAGCAGCGGAGGACAGGGTCGTGGGAATTCACCCCTCCACTTT
TRBJ2-3 15 few TRBD1 TRBV4-2 CASSPLGTGTDTQYF TGTGCCAGCAGCCCCCTAGGGACAGGGACAGATACGCAGTATTTT
TRBJ2-2 14 few NA TRBV5-4 CASSPRAGTGELFF TGTGCCAGCAGCCCTCGGGCGGGCACCGGGGAGCTGTTTTTT
TRBJ2-5 14 few NA TRBV5-1 CASSLRADKETQYF TGCGCCAGCAGCTTGAGGGCAGATAAAGAGACCCAGTACTTC
TRBJ2-3 16 few TRBD2 TRBV20-1 CSARSLSGGGTDTQYF TGCAGTGCTAGGTCACTTAGCGGGGGCGGCACAGATACGCAGTATTTT